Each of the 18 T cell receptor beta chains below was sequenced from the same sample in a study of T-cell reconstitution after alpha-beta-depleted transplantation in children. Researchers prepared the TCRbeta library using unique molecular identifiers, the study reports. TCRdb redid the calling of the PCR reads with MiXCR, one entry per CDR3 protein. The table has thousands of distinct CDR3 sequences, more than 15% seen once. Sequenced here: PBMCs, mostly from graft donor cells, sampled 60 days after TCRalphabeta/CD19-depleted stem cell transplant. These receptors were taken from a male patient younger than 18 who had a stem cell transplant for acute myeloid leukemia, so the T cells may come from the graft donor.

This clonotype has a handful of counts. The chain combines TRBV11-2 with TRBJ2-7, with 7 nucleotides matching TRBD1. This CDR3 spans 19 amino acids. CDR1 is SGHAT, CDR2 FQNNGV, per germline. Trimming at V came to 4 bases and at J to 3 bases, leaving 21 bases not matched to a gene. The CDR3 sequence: CASSSPLSLAGTDLYEQYF. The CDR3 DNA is TGTGCCAGCAGCTCGCCGTTATCGTTGGCCGGGACAGATCTCTACGAGCAGTACTTC.

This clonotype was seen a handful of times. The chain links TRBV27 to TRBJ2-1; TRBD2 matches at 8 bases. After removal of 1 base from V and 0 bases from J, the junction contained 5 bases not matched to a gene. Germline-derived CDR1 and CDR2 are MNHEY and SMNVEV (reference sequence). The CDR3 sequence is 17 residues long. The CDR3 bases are TGTGCCAGCAGTTTATTGACTAGCGCGTTCTCCTACAATGAGCAGTTCTTC. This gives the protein CASSLLTSAFSYNEQFF.

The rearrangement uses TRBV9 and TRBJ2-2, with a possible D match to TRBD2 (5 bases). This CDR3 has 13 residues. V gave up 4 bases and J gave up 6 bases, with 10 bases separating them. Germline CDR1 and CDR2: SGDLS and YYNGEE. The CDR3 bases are TGTGCCAGCAGCCCAGATAGCGCCGGGGAGCTGTTTTTT. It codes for CASSPDSAGELFF.

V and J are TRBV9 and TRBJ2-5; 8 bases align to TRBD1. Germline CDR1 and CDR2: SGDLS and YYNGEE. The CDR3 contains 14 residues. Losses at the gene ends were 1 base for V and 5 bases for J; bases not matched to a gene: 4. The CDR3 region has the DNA TGTGCCAGCAGCGTACAGGGGGCAGCGGAGACCCAGTACTTC. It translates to CASSVQGAAETQYF. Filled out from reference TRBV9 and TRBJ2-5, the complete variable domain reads DSGVTQTPKHLITATGQRVTLRCSPRSGDLSVYWYQQSLDQGLQFLIQYYNGEERAKGNILERFSAQQFPDLHSELNLSSLELGDSALYFCASSVQGAAETQYFGPGTRLLVL.

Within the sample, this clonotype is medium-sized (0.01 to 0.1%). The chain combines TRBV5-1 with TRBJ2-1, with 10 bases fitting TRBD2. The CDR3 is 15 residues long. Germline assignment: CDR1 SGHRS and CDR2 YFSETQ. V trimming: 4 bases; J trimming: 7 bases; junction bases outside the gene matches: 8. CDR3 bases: TGCGCCAGCAGCATTCTAGCGGGAGTGGAAAATGAGCAGTTCTTC. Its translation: CASSILAGVENEQFF.

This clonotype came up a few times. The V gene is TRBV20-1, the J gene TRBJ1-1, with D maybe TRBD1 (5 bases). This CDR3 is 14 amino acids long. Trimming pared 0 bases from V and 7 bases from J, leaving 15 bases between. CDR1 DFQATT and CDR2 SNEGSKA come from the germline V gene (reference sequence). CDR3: CSARDLGGVVEAFF. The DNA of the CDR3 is TGCAGTGCTAGAGATCTGGGGGGGGTGGTTGAAGCTTTCTTT.

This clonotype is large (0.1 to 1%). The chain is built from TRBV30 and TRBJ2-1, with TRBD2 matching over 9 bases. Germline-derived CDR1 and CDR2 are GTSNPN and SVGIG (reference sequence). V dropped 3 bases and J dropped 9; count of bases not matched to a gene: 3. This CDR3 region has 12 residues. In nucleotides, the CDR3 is TGTGCCTGGAGCGCTAGCGGGGCTGAGCAGTTCTTC. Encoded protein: CAWSASGAEQFF. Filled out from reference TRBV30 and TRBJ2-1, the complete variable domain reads SQTIHQWPATLVQPVGSPLSLECTVEGTSNPNLYWYRQAAGRGLQLLFYSVGIGQISSEVPQNLSASRPQDRQFILSSKKLLLSDSGFYLCAWSASGAEQFFGPGTRLTVL.

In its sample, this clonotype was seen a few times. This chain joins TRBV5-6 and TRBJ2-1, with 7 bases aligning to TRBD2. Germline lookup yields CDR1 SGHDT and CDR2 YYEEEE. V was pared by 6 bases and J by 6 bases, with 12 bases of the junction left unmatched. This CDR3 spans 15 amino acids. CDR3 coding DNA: TGTGCCAGCACCTTCACGGGAGGTAGCGGCAATGAGCAGTTCTTC. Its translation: CASTFTGGSGNEQFF. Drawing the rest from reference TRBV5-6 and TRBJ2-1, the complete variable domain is DAGVTQSPTHLIKTRGQQVTLRCSPKSGHDTVSWYQQALGQGPQFIFQYYEEEERQRGNFPDRFSGHQFPNYSSELNVNALLLGDSALYLCASTFTGGSGNEQFFGPGTRLTVL.

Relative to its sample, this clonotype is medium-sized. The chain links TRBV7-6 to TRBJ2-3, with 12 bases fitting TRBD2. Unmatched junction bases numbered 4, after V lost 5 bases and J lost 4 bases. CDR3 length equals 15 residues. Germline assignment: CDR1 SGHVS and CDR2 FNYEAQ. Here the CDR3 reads CASSPLAGGADTQYF. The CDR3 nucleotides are TGTGCCAGCAGCCCGCTAGCGGGAGGGGCAGATACGCAGTATTTT. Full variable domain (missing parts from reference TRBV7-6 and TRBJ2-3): GAGVSQSPRYKVTKRGQDVALRCDPISGHVSLYWYRQALGQGPEFLTYFNYEAQQDKSGLPNDRFSAERPEGSISTLTIQRTEQRDSAMYRCASSPLAGGADTQYFGPGTRLTVL.

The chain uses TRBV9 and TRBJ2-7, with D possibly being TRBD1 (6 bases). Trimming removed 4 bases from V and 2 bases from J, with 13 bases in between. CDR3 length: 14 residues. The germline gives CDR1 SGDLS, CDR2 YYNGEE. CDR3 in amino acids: CASSPHEGAYEQYF. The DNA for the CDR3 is TGTGCCAGCAGCCCCCACGAGGGGGCCTACGAGCAGTACTTC.

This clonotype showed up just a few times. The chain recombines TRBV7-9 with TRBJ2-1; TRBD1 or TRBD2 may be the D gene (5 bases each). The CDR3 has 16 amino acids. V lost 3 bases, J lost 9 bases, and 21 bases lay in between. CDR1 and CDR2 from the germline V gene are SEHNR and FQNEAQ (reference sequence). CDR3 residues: CASSFRLQPGAPEQFF. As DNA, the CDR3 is TGTGCCAGCAGCTTTCGTCTACAACCCGGGGCACCTGAGCAGTTCTTC. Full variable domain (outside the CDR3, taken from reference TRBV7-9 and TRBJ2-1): DTGVSQNPRHKITKRGQNVTFRCDPISEHNRLYWYRQTLGQGPEFLTYFQNEAQLEKSRLLSDRFSAERPKGSFSTLEIQRTEQGDSAMYLCASSFRLQPGAPEQFFGPGTRLTVL.

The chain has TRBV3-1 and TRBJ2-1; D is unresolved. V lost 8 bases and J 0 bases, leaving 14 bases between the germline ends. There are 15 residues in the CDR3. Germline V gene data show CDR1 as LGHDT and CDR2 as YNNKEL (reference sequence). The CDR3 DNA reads TGTGCCAGCTCAGTGGACCTGAGCTCCTACAATGAGCAGTTCTTC. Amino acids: CASSVDLSSYNEQFF.

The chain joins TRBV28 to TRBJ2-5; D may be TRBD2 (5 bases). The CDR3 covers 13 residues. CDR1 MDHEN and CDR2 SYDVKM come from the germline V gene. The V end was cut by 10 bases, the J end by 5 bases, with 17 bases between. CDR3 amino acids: CAINGRISETQYF. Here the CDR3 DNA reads TGTGCCATCAATGGGAGAATATCGGAGACCCAGTACTTC.

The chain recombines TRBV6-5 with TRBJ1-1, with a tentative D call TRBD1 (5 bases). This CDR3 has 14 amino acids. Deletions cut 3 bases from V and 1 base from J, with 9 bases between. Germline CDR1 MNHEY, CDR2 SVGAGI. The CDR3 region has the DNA TGTGCCAGCAGTTATTTCGGGACGAACACTGAAGCTTTCTTT. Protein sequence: CASSYFGTNTEAFF.

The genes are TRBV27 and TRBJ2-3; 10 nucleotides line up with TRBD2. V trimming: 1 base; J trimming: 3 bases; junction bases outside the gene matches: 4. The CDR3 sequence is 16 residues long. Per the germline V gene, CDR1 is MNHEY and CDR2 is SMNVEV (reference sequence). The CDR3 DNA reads TGTGCCAGCAGTTTATTGGGACTAGCGAATACAGATACGCAGTATTTT. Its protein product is CASSLLGLANTDTQYF.

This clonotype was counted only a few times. CDR3 sequence reads: CASRTATNEKLFF. CDR3 in DNA: TGTGCCAGTAGGACAGCAACTAATGAAAAACTGTTTTTT. The chain uses TRBV19 and TRBJ1-4, with a possible D match to TRBD1 (5 bases). V shed 6 bases and J shed 0 bases, with 5 bases lying between them. Germline assignment: CDR1 LNHDA and CDR2 SQIVND (reference sequence). The CDR3 is 13 residues long.

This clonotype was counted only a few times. CDR3 protein: CASSPRGDTLENTEAFF. CDR3 nucleotides: TGCGCCAGCAGCCCGAGGGGGGACACTCTAGAAAACACTGAAGCTTTCTTT. This chain joins TRBV5-1 and TRBJ1-1, with TRBD1 as a possible D gene (6 bases). Germline assignment: CDR1 SGHRS and CDR2 YFSETQ. Trimming removed 4 bases at V and 2 bases at J, with 21 bases between. The CDR3 is 17 residues long.

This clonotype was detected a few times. The CDR3 loop is CASMRLPDTQYF. In DNA, the CDR3 is TGTGCCAGCATGCGCCTCCCAGATACGCAGTATTTT. The chain employs TRBV25-1 and TRBJ2-3; no definite D call. The CDR3 spans 12 residues. Germline-derived CDR1 and CDR2 are MGHDK and SYGVNS. Trimming removed 7 bases from V and 4 bases from J, with 9 bases in between.